This TCR beta chain was obtained from a study of OX40 agonist ivuxolimab in advanced cancers. TCRdb's copy holds only in-frame clones and misses some; the assay was immunoSEQ multiplex PCR. The sample has roughly 70,000 clones, 80% to 90% seen once. Study-level results: Partial responders at 0.1-3.0 mg/kg had among the lowest clonal expansion.

In the case of this clone: Its target is not known.

The clonotype originates from an adult with an advanced solid tumor such as melanoma, head and neck, liver or kidney cancer. This material consisted of CD4+ or CD8+ T cells sorted from blood, taken in a trial of the OX40 agonist ivuxolimab.

DNA of the CDR3: TGTGCCAGCAGTTCCCAGGGGGGGAACACTGAAGCTTTCTTT. Its translation: CASSSQGGNTEAFF. This chain uses TRBV6-4 with TRBJ1-1; the match to TRBD1 covers 7 bases. CDR3 length equals 14 residues. CDR1 MRHNA and CDR2 SNTAGT come from the germline V gene. V gave up 5 bases and J gave up 1 base; unmatched junction bases: 4.